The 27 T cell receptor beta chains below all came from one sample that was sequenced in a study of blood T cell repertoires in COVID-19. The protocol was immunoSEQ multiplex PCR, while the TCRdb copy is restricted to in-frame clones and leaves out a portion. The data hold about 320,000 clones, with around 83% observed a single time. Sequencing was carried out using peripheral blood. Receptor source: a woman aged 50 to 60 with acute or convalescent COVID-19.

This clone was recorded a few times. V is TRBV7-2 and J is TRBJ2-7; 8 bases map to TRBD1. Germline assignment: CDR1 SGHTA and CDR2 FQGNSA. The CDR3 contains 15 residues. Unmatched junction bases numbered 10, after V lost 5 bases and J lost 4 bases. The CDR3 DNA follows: TGTGCCAGCAGCCGGGACAGGACCAAGGGGTACGAGCAGTACTTC. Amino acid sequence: CASSRDRTKGYEQYF.

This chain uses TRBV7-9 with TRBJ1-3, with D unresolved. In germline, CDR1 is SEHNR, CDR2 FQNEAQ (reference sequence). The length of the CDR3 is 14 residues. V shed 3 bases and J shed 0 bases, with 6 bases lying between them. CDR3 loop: CASSFGSSGNTIYF. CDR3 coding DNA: TGTGCCAGCAGCTTCGGTAGCTCTGGAAACACCATATATTTT.

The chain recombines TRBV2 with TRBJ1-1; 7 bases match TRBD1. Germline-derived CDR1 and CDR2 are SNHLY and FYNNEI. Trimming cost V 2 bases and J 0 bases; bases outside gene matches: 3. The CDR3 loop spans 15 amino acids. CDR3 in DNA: TGTGCCAGCAGTGAACAGGGACAGTTGAACACTGAAGCTTTCTTT. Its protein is CASSEQGQLNTEAFF.

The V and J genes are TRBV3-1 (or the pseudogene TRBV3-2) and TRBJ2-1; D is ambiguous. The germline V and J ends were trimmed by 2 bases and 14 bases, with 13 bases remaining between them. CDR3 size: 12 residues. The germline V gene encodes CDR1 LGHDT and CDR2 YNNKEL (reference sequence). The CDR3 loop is CASSQYGEDKFF. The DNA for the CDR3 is TGTGCCAGCAGCCAATATGGTGAAGACAAGTTCTTC.

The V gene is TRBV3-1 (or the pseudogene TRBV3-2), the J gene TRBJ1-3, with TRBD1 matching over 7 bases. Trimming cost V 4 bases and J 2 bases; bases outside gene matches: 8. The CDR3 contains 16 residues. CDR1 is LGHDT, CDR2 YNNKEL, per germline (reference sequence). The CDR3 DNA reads TGTGCCAGCAGCCTTCAACAGGGGTATCCTGGAAACACCATATATTTT. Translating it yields CASSLQQGYPGNTIYF.

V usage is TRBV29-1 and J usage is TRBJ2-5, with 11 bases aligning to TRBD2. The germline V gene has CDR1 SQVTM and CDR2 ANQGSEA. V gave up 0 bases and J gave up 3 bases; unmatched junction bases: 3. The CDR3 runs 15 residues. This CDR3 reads CSVEELAGVEETQYF. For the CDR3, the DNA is TGCAGCGTTGAAGAACTAGCGGGAGTAGAAGAGACCCAGTACTTC.

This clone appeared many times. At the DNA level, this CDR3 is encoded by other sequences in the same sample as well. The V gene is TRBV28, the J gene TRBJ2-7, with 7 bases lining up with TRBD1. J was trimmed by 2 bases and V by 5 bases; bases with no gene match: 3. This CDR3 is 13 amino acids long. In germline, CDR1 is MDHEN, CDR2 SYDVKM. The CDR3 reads CASSPTGAYEQYV. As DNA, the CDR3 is TGTGCCAGCAGTCCCACAGGGGCCTACGAGCAGTACGTC.

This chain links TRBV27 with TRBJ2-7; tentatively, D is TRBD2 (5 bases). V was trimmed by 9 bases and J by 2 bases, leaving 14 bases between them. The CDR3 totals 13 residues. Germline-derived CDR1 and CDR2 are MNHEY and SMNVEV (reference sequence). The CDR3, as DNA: TGTGCCAGTGCGCACCGAGGGACCTACGAGCAGTACGTC. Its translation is CASAHRGTYEQYV.

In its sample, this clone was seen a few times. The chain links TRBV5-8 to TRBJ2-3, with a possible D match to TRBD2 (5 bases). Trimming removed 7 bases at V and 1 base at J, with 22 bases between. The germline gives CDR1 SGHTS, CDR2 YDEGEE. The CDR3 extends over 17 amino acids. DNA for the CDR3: TGTGCCAGCCCTGCGGGTGGAGAGATTGTTGGCACAGATACGCAGTATTTT. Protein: CASPAGGEIVGTDTQYF.

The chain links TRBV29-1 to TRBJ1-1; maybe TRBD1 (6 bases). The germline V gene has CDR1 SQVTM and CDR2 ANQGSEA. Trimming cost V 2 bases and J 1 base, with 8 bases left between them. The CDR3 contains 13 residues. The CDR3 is CSVERTENTEAFF. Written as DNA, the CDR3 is TGCAGCGTTGAAAGGACAGAGAACACTGAAGCTTTCTTT.

The CDR3 spells CASAGGGTEAFF. DNA of the CDR3: TGTGCCAGCGCGGGGGGCGGAACTGAAGCTTTCTTT. The rearrangement links TRBV19 to TRBJ1-1, with a possible D match to TRBD1 (6 bases). V was pared by 9 bases and J by 5 bases, with 13 bases between. Germline assignment: CDR1 LNHDA and CDR2 SQIVND (reference sequence). The CDR3 contains 12 residues. Variable domain in full (rest from reference TRBV19 and TRBJ1-1): DGGITQSPKYLFRKEGQNVTLSCEQNLNHDAMYWYRQDPGQGLRLIYYSQIVNDFQKGDIAEGYSVSREKKESFPLTVTSAQKNPTAFYLCASAGGGTEAFFGQGTRLTVV.

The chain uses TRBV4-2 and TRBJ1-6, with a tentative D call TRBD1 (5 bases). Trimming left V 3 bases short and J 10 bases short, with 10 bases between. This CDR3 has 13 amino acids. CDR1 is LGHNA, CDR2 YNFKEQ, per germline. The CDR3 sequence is CASSHRGGSPLHF. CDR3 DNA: TGTGCCAGCAGCCATCGGGGGGGATCACCCCTCCACTTT.

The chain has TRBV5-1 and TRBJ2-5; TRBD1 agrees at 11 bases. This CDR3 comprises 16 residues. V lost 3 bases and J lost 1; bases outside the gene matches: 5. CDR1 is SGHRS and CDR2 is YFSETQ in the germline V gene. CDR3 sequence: CASSWTGGAFQETQYF. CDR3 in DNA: TGCGCCAGCAGCTGGACAGGGGGCGCTTTCCAAGAGACCCAGTACTTC.

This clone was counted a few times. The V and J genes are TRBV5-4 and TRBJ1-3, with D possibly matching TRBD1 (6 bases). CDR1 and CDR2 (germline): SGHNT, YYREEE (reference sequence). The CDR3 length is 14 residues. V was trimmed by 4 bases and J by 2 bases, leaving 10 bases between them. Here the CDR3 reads CASSLRTAGNTIYF. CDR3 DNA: TGTGCCAGCAGCCTTAGGACAGCTGGAAACACCATATATTTT.

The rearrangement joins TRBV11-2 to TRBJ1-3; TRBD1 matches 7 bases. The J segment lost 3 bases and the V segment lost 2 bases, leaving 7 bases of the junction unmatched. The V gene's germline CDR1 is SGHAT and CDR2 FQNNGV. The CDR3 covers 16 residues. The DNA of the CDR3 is TGTGCCAGCAGCTTAAGTGCAGGGGGTGTTGGAAACACCATATATTTT. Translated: CASSLSAGGVGNTIYF.

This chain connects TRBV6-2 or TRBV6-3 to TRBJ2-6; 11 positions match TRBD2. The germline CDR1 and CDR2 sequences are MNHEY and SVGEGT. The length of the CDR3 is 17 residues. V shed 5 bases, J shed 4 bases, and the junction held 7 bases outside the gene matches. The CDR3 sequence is CASSPELAGVGANVLTF. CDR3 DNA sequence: TGTGCCAGCAGTCCGGAACTAGCGGGAGTAGGGGCCAACGTCCTGACTTTC.

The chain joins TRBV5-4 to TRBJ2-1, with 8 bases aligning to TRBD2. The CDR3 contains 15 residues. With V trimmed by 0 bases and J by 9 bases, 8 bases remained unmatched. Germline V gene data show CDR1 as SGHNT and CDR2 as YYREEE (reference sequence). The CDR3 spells CASSLGGAGESEQFF. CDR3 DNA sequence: TGTGCCAGCAGCTTGGGGGGAGCGGGGGAGAGTGAGCAGTTCTTC.

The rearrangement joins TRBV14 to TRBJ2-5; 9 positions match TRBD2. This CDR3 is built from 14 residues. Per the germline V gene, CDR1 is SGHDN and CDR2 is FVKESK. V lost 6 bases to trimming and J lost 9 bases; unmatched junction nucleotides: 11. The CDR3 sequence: CASRLGLAPAAQYF. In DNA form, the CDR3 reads TGTGCCAGCAGGCTAGGACTAGCGCCCGCCGCCCAGTACTTC.

Written as DNA, the CDR3 is TGTGCCAGCAGCCCCCATCGGACAGGGGAGAAACTGTTTTTT. Translating gives CASSPHRTGEKLFF. This sequence joins TRBV3-1 (or the pseudogene TRBV3-2) and TRBJ1-4, with TRBD1 identical over 9 bases. Trimming cost V 4 bases and J 11 bases; bases outside gene matches: 8. Germline V lookup: CDR1 LGHDT, CDR2 YNNKEL (reference sequence). This CDR3 spans 14 amino acids.

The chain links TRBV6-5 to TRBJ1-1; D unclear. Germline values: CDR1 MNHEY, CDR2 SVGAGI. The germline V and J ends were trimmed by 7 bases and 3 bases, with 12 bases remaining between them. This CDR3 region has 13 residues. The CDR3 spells CASTPETYTEAFF. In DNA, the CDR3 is TGTGCCAGCACCCCCGAAACTTACACTGAAGCTTTCTTT.

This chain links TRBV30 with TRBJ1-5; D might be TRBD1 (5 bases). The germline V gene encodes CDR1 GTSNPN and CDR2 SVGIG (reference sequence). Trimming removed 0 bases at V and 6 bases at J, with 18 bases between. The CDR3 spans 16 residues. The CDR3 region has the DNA TGTGCCTGGAGTGTAAAGGTTGGGGGAGGAGGTCAGCCCCAGCATTTT. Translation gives CAWSVKVGGGGQPQHF. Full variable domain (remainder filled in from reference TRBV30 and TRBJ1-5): SQTIHQWPATLVQPVGSPLSLECTVEGTSNPNLYWYRQAAGRGLQLLFYSVGIGQISSEVPQNLSASRPQDRQFILSSKKLLLSDSGFYLCAWSVKVGGGGQPQHFGDGTRLSIL.

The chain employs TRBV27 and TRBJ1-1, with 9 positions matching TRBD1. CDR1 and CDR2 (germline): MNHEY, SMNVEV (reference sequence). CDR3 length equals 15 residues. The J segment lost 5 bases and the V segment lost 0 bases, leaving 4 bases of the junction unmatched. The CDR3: CASSLSGTGSTEAFF. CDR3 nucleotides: TGTGCCAGCAGTTTATCCGGGACAGGGAGTACTGAAGCTTTCTTT.

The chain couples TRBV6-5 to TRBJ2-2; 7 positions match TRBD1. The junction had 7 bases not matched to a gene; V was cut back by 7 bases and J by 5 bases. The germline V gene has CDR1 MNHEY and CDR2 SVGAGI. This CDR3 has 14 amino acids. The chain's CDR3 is CASTLQGRTGELFF. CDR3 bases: TGTGCCAGCACCTTACAGGGGAGAACCGGGGAGCTGTTTTTT.

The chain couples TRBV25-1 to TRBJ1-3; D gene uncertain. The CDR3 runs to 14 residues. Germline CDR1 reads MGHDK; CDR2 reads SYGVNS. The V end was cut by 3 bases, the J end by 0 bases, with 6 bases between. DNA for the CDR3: TGTGCCAGCAGTGATGCGCTCTCTGGAAACACCATATATTTT. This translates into CASSDALSGNTIYF.

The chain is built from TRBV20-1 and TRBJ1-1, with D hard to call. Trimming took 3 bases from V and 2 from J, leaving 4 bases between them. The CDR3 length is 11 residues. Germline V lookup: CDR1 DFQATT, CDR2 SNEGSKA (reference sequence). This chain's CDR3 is CSASLNTEAFF. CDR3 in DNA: TGCAGTGCTAGCCTCAACACTGAAGCTTTCTTT.

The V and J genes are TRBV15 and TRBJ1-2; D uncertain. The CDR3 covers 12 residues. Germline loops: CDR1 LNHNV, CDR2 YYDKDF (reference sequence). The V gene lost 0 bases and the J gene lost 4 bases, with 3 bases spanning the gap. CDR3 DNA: TGTGCCACCAGCAGAGACGGCTATGGCTACACCTTC. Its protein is CATSRDGYGYTF.

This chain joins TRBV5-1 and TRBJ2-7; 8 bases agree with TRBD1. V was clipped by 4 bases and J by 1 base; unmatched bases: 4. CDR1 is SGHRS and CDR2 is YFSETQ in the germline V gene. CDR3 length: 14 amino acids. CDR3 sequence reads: CASSINRGSYEQYF. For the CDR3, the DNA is TGCGCCAGCAGCATCAACAGGGGGTCCTACGAGCAGTACTTC.